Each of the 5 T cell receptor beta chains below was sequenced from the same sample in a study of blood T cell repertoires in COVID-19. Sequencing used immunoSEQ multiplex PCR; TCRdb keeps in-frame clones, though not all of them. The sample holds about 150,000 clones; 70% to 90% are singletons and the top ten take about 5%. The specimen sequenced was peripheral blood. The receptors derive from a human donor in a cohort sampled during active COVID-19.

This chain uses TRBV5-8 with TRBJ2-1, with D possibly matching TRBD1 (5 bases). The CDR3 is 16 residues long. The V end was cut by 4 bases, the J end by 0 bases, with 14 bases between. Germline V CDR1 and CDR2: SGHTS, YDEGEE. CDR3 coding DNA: TGTGCCAGCAGCCAATGGGGCACGAGCTCCTACAATGAGCAGTTCTTC. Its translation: CASSQWGTSSYNEQFF.

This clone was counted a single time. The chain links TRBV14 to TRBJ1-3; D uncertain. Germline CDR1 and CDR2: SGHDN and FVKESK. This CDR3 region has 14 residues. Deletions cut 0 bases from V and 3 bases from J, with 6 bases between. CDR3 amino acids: CASSQEGLGNTIYF. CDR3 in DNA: TGTGCCAGCAGCCAAGAGGGCCTTGGAAACACCATATATTTT.

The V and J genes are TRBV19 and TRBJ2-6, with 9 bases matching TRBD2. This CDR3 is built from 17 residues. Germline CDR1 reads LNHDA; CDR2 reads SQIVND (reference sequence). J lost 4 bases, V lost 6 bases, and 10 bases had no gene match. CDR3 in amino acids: CASRAGGPLSGANVLTF. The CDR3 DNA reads TGTGCCAGTAGAGCGGGGGGACCCCTCTCAGGGGCCAACGTCCTGACTTTC.

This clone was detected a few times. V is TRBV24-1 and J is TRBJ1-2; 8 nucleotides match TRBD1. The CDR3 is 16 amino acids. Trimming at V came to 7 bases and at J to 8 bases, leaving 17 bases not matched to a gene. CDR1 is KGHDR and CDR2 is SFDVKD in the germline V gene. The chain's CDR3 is CATSYQLYRDRLGYTF. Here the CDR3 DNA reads TGTGCCACCAGCTATCAACTTTACCGGGACAGGCTGGGCTACACCTTC.

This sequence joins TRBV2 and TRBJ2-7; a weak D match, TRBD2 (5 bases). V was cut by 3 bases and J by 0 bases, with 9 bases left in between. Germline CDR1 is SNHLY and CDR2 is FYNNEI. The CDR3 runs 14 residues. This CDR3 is CASSERGSSYEQYF. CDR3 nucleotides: TGTGCCAGCAGTGAGAGAGGGAGCTCCTACGAGCAGTACTTC.